This T cell receptor (beta chain) was captured in a study of blood T cell repertoires in COVID-19. The repertoire was sequenced with immunoSEQ multiplex PCR; TCRdb's copy has only in-frame clones and lacks some. The data hold about 24,000 clones, with 75% to 90% observed a single time. The CDR3 runs to 13 residues. The V gene lost 8 bases and the J gene lost 2 bases, with 10 bases spanning the gap. V and J are TRBV12-3 or TRBV12-4 and TRBJ1-5; D possibly corresponds to TRBD1 (5 bases). This receptor was identified in a human donor in a cohort sampled during active COVID-19. The sample consisted of peripheral blood. The CDR3 region has the DNA TGTGCCAGCCGGGGGTCTGGCAATCAGCCCCAGCATTTT. Translating it yields CASRGSGNQPQHF.